The present entry profiles one T cell receptor (beta chain) with its context. Its antigen is not known. The data are from a study of cytomegalovirus exposure and HLA in healthy donors. Study in general: A prior analysis found 117 million unique TCR beta sequences from about 179 million T cells. Study-wide results and limits: Presence/absence comparisons presumed near-even sequencing depth among donors. According to a later analysis, donors in an Asian-associated ancestry cluster reportedly had fewer N-insertions than the 666-donor mean.

It was with 60 Vbeta and 13 Jbeta primers that the PCR ran. Assay used: immunoSEQ multiplex PCR; TCRdb lists only in-frame clones, some missing. Of fewer than 200,000 clones in the sample, about 80% were seen once. V dropped 3 bases and J dropped 3; count of bases not matched to a gene: 14. The CDR3 sequence is 18 residues long. When sampled, the donors appeared nominally healthy, though they likely had unrecorded immune exposures. The clonotype was recovered from a female donor in good health and CMV-seronegative. V gene TRBV23-1 combines with J gene TRBJ2-7, with TRBD2 identical over 10 bases. TRBV23-1 belongs to the ORF category, with a function that is uncertain. Sample: PBMCs. In nucleotides, the CDR3 is TGCGCCAGCAGTCAGGGGAAACTAGCGGGACAAATTATCTACGAGCAGTACTTC. Amino acid sequence: CASSQGKLAGQIIYEQYF.